This TCR beta chain stems from a study of prognosis after radiotherapy for stage I lung cancer. Overall study findings and caveats: Gene usage of TRBV and TRBJ reportedly differed between patients with and without metastases. Shannon entropy after stereotactic body radiation therapy was lower in patients who developed distant metastases.

Trimming took off 5 bases at V and 8 bases at J, with 9 bases between the two ends. Germline values: CDR1 LGHDT, CDR2 YNNKEL (reference sequence). The CDR3 is 11 amino acids. Within the sample, this clonotype is medium-sized. The antigen remains unidentified. Template was genomic DNA; TCR beta CDR3 amplified in two multiplex PCR rounds. Used in first-round PCR were primers specific to each TRBV and TRBJ gene. TCRdb re-derived calls from the multiplex PCR reads in MiXCR, one entry per CDR3 protein. The sample holds 11,000 to 15,000 distinct CDR3 sequences, around 56% seen once. The sequenced sample was PBMCs, obtained before or after stereotactic body radiation therapy (not recorded which). The sequence was obtained from a donor of 50 years or more with non-small cell lung cancer. This chain joins TRBV3-1 and TRBJ1-2; D gene unclear. The CDR3 reads CASSEWRGYTF. DNA for the CDR3: TGTGCCAGCAGCGAGTGGCGCGGCTACACCTTC.